Here is one T cell receptor beta chain with its context. Its antigen is unknown. PCR used 60 Vbeta primers and 13 Jbeta primers. Using immunoSEQ multiplex PCR, the repertoire was profiled, and TCRdb retains in-frame clones only, with some absent. The sample consists of some 140,000 clones, roughly three quarters of them appearing once. V was cut by 6 bases and J by 0 bases, with 12 bases left in between. There are 14 residues in the CDR3. The germline V gene has CDR1 MNHEY and CDR2 SVGAGI. The sample comes from a study of cytomegalovirus exposure and HLA in healthy donors. Despite likely unrecorded immune exposures, the donors were nominally healthy at the time of sampling. General study points: More clonal expansion characterized HLA-associated TCR beta chains than equally common others in a later analysis. Rates of TCR association differed by HLA locus in a later analysis, with DRB1 highest and HLA-C lowest.

The sequenced sample consisted of PBMCs. The chain carries TRBV6-5 and TRBJ2-7, with TRBD2 as a possible D gene (6 bases). The TCR originated in a man aged 30-40 years in good health and CMV-seronegative. The CDR3 loop reads CASRLSGYSYEQYF. The CDR3 nucleotides are TGTGCCAGCAGGCTTAGCGGTTACTCCTACGAGCAGTACTTC.